Below are 25 T cell receptor beta chains sequenced from a single sample in a study of blood T cells in healthy people across ages. A second 7 to 11 cycle PCR used barcoded and J-beta primers. TCRdb passed the 5' RACE reads through MiXCR, listing each CDR3 protein once. The table shows around 900,000 distinct CDR3 sequences, with approximately 50% occurring only once. The sequencing sample was made of blood. Receptors were obtained from a woman in her fifties or sixties in good health.

The chain links TRBV5-1 to TRBJ2-3, with D possibly matching TRBD2 (6 bases). V was shortened by 4 bases and J by 0 bases, with 15 bases between the two germline ends. There are 16 residues in the CDR3. Germline CDR1 SGHRS, CDR2 YFSETQ. For the CDR3, the DNA is TGCGCCAGCAGCCACGGACGGACTATTAGCACAGATACGCAGTATTTT. As protein: CASSHGRTISTDTQYF.

V is TRBV6-5 and J is TRBJ1-2, with D perhaps matching TRBD1 (5 bases). The CDR3 consists of 14 residues. Between the trimmed V and J ends, which lost 0 bases and 4 bases, there was a span of 9 bases. The germline V gene has CDR1 MNHEY and CDR2 SVGAGI. Here the CDR3 reads CASSYSSTGYGYTF. The CDR3 DNA reads as TGTGCCAGCAGTTACTCGTCCACAGGCTATGGCTACACCTTC.

The sample holds a few counts of this clonotype. The rearrangement joins TRBV7-8 to TRBJ2-4; TRBD2 aligns across 13 bases. The CDR3 has 21 residues. Germline values: CDR1 SGHVS, CDR2 FQNEAQ. Losses at the gene ends were 4 bases for V and 13 bases for J; bases not matched to a gene: 28. CDR3 loop: CASSSPGQGNPGLAGPYGQYF. As DNA, the CDR3 is TGTGCCAGCAGCTCACCGGGACAGGGGAATCCGGGACTAGCGGGACCGTACGGGCAGTACTTC.

This clonotype turned up a few times. The rearrangement links TRBV12-3 or TRBV12-4 to TRBJ1-2; D unclear. This CDR3 is built from 15 residues. V was clipped by 3 bases and J by 1 base, with 12 bases between them. As DNA, the CDR3 is TGTGCCAGCAGTTTTTCTGAACGGATTAACTATGGCTACACCTTC. It specifies CASSFSERINYGYTF.

This clonotype came up a few times. The chain couples TRBV25-1 to TRBJ2-5; tentatively, D is TRBD1 (6 bases). The length of the CDR3 is 13 residues. CDR1 MGHDK and CDR2 SYGVNS come from the germline V gene. The V end was cut by 6 bases, the J end by 4 bases, with 12 bases between. CDR3 amino acids: CASRGTPGETQYF. The CDR3 coding sequence is TGTGCCAGCAGGGGGACACCCGGAGAGACCCAGTACTTC.

V and J are TRBV6-6 and TRBJ2-7, with D perhaps matching TRBD2 (6 bases). Germline V gives CDR1 MNHNY, CDR2 SVGAGI (reference sequence). Trimming shortened V by 2 bases and J by 4 bases, and 15 bases separated the two germline ends. The CDR3 length is 15 residues. The DNA for the CDR3 is TGTGCCAGCAGTTACGACGGGGAGGTTAGATACGAGCAGTACTTC. Amino acid sequence: CASSYDGEVRYEQYF.

The J gene is TRBJ2-3, the V gene TRBV7-6; D gene ambiguous. The CDR3 length is 11 residues. Trimming shortened V by 5 bases and J by 7 bases, and 7 bases separated the two germline ends. Germline loops: CDR1 SGHVS, CDR2 FNYEAQ. This CDR3 reads CASSDGYTQYF. In DNA form, the CDR3 reads TGTGCCAGCAGCGATGGGTATACGCAGTATTTT.

The V call is TRBV5-5, the J call TRBJ2-3, with a weak D call TRBD1 (6 bases). CDR1 SGHKS and CDR2 YYEKEE come from the germline V gene (reference sequence). V was cut by 2 bases and J by 2 bases, with 18 bases left in between. The CDR3 is 17 residues long. The CDR3 nucleotides read TGTGCCAGCAGCTTTGGCCCAGGGGCGGGCCCCACAGATACGCAGTATTTT. This sequence encodes CASSFGPGAGPTDTQYF.

The CDR3 DNA reads TGTGCCAGCAGCTTAAAGGGAGCGGGCTCCTACAATGAGCAGTTCTTC. Its translation is CASSLKGAGSYNEQFF. This chain links TRBV7-8 with TRBJ2-1; perhaps TRBD2 as D (6 bases). V was clipped by 2 bases and J by 0 bases, with 11 bases between them. This CDR3 region has 16 residues. The germline V gene encodes CDR1 SGHVS and CDR2 FQNEAQ.

The rearrangement uses TRBV6-2 or TRBV6-3 and TRBJ2-1; D not certain. Germline V lookup: CDR1 MNHEY, CDR2 SVGEGT. V lost 5 bases and J lost 0, with 11 bases in between. The CDR3 contains 15 residues. CDR3 loop: CASSHYDRSYNEQFF. CDR3 bases: TGTGCCAGCAGTCACTACGACCGCTCCTACAATGAGCAGTTCTTC.

The CDR3 DNA follows: TGTGCCAGCGAGAACGGAGAGACCCAGTACTTC. Encoded protein: CASENGETQYF. V and J are TRBV3-1 and TRBJ2-5; D gene uncertain. This CDR3 region has 11 residues. Looked up from germline, CDR1 is LGHDT and CDR2 is YNNKEL (reference sequence). V was clipped by 8 bases and J by 4 bases, with 8 bases between them.

The chain combines TRBV29-1 with TRBJ2-7; D call uncertain. The CDR3 contains 12 residues. Germline V CDR1 and CDR2: SQVTM, ANQGSEA. V lost 1 base and J lost 2, with 6 bases in between. The CDR3 coding sequence is TGCAGCGTTGAAGCAGATACCTACGAGCAGTACTTC. This codes for CSVEADTYEQYF.

V is TRBV29-1 and J is TRBJ1-1, with D tentatively TRBD1 (5 bases). Germline V gene sequence: CDR1 SQVTM, CDR2 ANQGSEA. The CDR3 length is 15 residues. V shed 4 bases and J shed 10 bases, with 25 bases lying between them. CDR3 nucleotides: TGCAGCGTTGCAAGGACGCCAGGGCTGGGGGAAGTAGCTTTCTTT. This encodes CSVARTPGLGEVAFF. The whole variable domain, remainder taken from reference TRBV29-1 and TRBJ1-1, is SAVISQKPSRDICQRGTSLTIQCQVDSQVTMMFWYRQQPGQSLTLIATANQGSEATYESGFVIDKFPISRPNLTFSTLTVSNMSPEDSSIYLCSVARTPGLGEVAFFGQGTRLTVV.

This clonotype was seen at least ten times. The DNA of the CDR3 is TGTGCCAGCAGCTTAGAGGGGACTAGCGGGAGGTATTACAATGAGCAGTTCTTC. This encodes CASSLEGTSGRYYNEQFF. The rearrangement joins TRBV7-2 to TRBJ2-1; 15 bases match TRBD2. Germline CDR1 and CDR2: SGHTA and FQGNSA. This CDR3 has 18 residues. The ends lost 1 base at V and 4 bases at J; junction bases unmatched: 5.

With respect to this clonotype: An end of the junction differs from the germline gene, which may be a read error. The CDR3 DNA reads TGTACCAGCACCCTAATCCCGGGGAGGGTACAGTCAGATACGCAGTATTTT. It yields the protein CTSTLIPGRVQSDTQYF. The chain has TRBV6-1 and TRBJ2-3; 7 bases line up with TRBD2. In germline, CDR1 is MNHNS, CDR2 SASEGT. CDR3 length: 17 amino acids.

The chain has TRBV7-2 and TRBJ2-3; D not resolved. This CDR3 region has 14 residues. Trimming took 0 bases from V and 6 from J, leaving 10 bases between them. Germline CDR1 reads SGHTA; CDR2 reads FQGNSA. The CDR3 nucleotides read TGTGCCAGCAGCTTAGCGGCAATAGCCGATACGCAGTATTTT. This gives the protein CASSLAAIADTQYF.

The gene calls are TRBV7-9 and TRBJ2-5; no clear D gene. The DNA matches TRBJ2-7 better at its end, which makes the J call doubtful. CDR1 and CDR2 from the germline V gene are SEHNR and FQNEAQ (reference sequence). The CDR3 totals 13 residues. CDR3 protein: CASNQAPTFEQYF. DNA for the CDR3: TGTGCCAGCAACCAGGCCCCGACATTCGAGCAGTACTTC.

This rearrangement joins TRBV29-1 to TRBJ1-2, with D unresolved. The CDR3 has 11 residues. Germline V CDR1 and CDR2: SQVTM, ANQGSEA. V lost 6 bases and J lost 0, with 5 bases in between. CDR3: CSVKANYGYTF. CDR3 coding DNA: TGCAGCGTGAAGGCTAACTATGGCTACACCTTC.

The chain joins TRBV9 to TRBJ2-7; 10 bases align to TRBD2. Germline V lookup: CDR1 SGDLS, CDR2 YYNGEE. Trimming took 6 bases from V and 7 from J; bases not matched to a gene: 13. This CDR3 spans 15 amino acids. As DNA, the CDR3 is TGTGCCAGCAACCGAGCGGGAGGGAGCTACAATGAGCAGTACTTC. Amino acids: CASNRAGGSYNEQYF.

V is TRBV20-1 and J is TRBJ1-1; D ambiguous. V gave up 1 base and J gave up 1 base, with 4 bases separating them. The length of the CDR3 is 12 residues. Germline V CDR1 and CDR2: DFQATT, SNEGSKA (reference sequence). In DNA, the CDR3 is TGCAGTGCTAGAGTAGGGAACACTGAAGCTTTCTTT. Its translation is CSARVGNTEAFF.

The gene calls are TRBV28 and TRBJ2-7, with 8 bases that match TRBD1. This CDR3 comprises 13 residues. Germline loops: CDR1 MDHEN, CDR2 SYDVKM. J was trimmed by 4 bases and V by 6 bases; bases with no gene match: 5. CDR3 sequence (DNA): TGTGCCAGCAGGGCCGGACAGGGTTACGAGCAGTACTTC. This translates into CASRAGQGYEQYF.

This clonotype was seen once. This sequence joins TRBV6-5 and TRBJ2-4; D not certain. V was clipped by 6 bases and J by 0 bases, with 12 bases between them. Germline V gives CDR1 MNHEY, CDR2 SVGAGI. CDR3 length: 15 residues. The CDR3 DNA follows: TGTGCCAGCAGCCCCGCTCGAATAGCCAAAAACATTCAGTACTTC. Protein: CASSPARIAKNIQYF.

The chain links TRBV18 to TRBJ1-1, with 9 positions matching TRBD1. Germline CDR1 KGHSH, CDR2 LQKENI. The V gene end was trimmed by 3 bases and the J gene end by 8 bases; junction bases not matched to a gene: 1. The CDR3 runs 12 residues. The CDR3 DNA sequence: TGTGCCAGCTCACCGGGGACAGGGGAAGCTTTCTTT. Its translation: CASSPGTGEAFF.

The table lists this clonotype with a few counts. The chain employs TRBV15 and TRBJ2-3; 9 positions match TRBD2. The V gene's germline CDR1 is LNHNV and CDR2 YYDKDF (reference sequence). V trimming: 4 bases; J trimming: 1 base; junction bases outside the gene matches: 9. The CDR3 spans 17 residues. The CDR3 nucleotides are TGTGCCACCAGCAAAGCGGGAGGCCAGGGGGGCACAGATACGCAGTATTTT. Its protein product is CATSKAGGQGGTDTQYF.

This sequence joins TRBV12-3 or TRBV12-4 and TRBJ2-5; possible D gene TRBD1, 6 bases. V was clipped by 5 bases and J by 3 bases, with 13 bases between them. CDR3 length equals 14 residues. DNA for the CDR3: TGTGCCAGCAGTGCGATGGGGGCAAAAGAGACCCAGTACTTC. Encoded protein: CASSAMGAKETQYF.